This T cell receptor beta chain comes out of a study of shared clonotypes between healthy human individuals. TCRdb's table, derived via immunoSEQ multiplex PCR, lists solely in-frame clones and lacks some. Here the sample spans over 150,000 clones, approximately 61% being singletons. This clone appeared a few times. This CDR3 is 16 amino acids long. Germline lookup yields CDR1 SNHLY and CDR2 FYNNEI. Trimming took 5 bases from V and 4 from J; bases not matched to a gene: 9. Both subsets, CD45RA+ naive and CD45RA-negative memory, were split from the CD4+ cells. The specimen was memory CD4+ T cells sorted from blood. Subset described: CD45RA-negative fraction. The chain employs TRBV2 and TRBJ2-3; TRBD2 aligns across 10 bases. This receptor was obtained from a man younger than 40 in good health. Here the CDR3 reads CASSSERAGGSDTQYF. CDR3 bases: TGTGCCAGCAGTTCCGAGAGAGCGGGAGGGTCAGATACGCAGTATTTT.